The clone carrying this T cell receptor (beta chain) was counted a few times. Treatment noted: oral pan-JAK inhibitor, 5-10 mg twice daily. V lost 2 bases, J lost 5 bases, and 7 bases stayed unmatched. Germline CDR1 and CDR2: SGHTA and FQGTGA. The CDR3 runs to 15 residues. cDNA reverse transcribed from extracted RNA served as the sequencing template. The repertoire was sequenced with immunoSEQ multiplex PCR; TCRdb's copy has only in-frame clones and lacks some. The data show some 180,000 clones, with 53% seen just once and 11% held by the top ten. This record comes from a study of CD8+ T cells in alopecia areata. At the level of the study: Treatment comprised oral tofacitinib, 5 to 10 mg twice daily, in treated patients. Scoring of severity for treated patients was based on percentage of affected scalp area.

The sequence was collected from a human donor with alopecia areata. The source was CD8+ T cells sorted from blood, collected at week 24, from a patient treated with tofacitinib. The rearrangement uses TRBV7-3 and TRBJ1-1; 8 bases fit TRBD1. CDR3 region: CASSLGTGGLTEAFF. CDR3 nucleotides: TGTGCCAGCAGCTTAGGTACAGGGGGTTTGACTGAAGCTTTCTTT. Full variable domain (missing parts from reference TRBV7-3 and TRBJ1-1): GAGVSQTPSNKVTEKGKYVELRCDPISGHTALYWYRQSLGQGPEFLIYFQGTGAADDSGLPNDRFFAVRPEGSVSTLKIQRTERGDSAVYLCASSLGTGGLTEAFFGQGTRLTVV.